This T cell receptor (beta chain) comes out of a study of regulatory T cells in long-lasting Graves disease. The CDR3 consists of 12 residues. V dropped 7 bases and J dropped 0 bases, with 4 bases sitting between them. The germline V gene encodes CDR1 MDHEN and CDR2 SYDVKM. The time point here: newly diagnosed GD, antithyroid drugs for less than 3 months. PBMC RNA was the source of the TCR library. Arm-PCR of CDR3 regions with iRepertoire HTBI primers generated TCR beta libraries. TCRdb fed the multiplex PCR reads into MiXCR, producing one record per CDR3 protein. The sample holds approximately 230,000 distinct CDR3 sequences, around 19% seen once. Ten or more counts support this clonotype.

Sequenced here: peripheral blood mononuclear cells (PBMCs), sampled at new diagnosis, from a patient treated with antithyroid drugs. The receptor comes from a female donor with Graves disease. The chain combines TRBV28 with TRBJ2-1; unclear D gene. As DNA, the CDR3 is TGTGCCAGCATTAGCTCCTACAATGAGCAGTTCTTC. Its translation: CASISSYNEQFF. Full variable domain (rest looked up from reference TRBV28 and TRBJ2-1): DVKVTQSSRYLVKRTGEKVFLECVQDMDHENMFWYRQDPGLGLRLIYFSYDVKMKEKGDIPEGYSVSREKKERFSLILESASTNQTSMYLCASISSYNEQFFGPGTRLTVL.